The present T cell receptor beta chain was sequenced within a study of regulatory T cells in long-lasting Graves disease. Notes on the study in general: For persistent Graves' patients, TCR diversity was lower than for newly diagnosed ones.

In its sample, this clonotype was seen many times. Its matching antigen is unknown. HTBI primers from iRepertoire and Arm-PCR of CDR3 regions yielded the TCR beta libraries. MiXCR, run by TCRdb on the multiplex PCR reads, gives a single entry per CDR3 protein. The sample lists 400,000 to 500,000 distinct CDR3 sequences; 20% to 25% were seen once. Regarding time point: persistent/refractory GD, antithyroid drugs over 5 years with positive TRAb. Construction of the TCR library relied on RNA isolated from PBMCs. Graves' disease diagnosis used American Thyroid Association guidelines. From an endocrinology department in Xi'an, China, came the patients. This TCR derives from a female donor with Graves disease. The source was peripheral blood mononuclear cells (PBMCs), collected when the disease was refractory, from a patient treated with antithyroid drugs.

The CDR3 nucleotides read TGCGCCAGCAGTCGGCGGGGGGGCCGAGAGACCCAGTACTTC. It encodes CASSRRGGRETQYF. The rearrangement links TRBV10-2 to TRBJ2-5, with 9 bases matching TRBD2. This CDR3 has 14 amino acids. The germline V gene encodes CDR1 WSHSY and CDR2 SAAADI. V was clipped by 5 bases and J by 4 bases; unmatched bases: 5.